This TCR beta chain came from a study of vaccination and CD4 T cells after COVID-19. The treatment denotes: roughly 10-day PBMC culture with coronavirus spike peptide pools or control peptides (ViraFEST assay). Germline V gene lookup returns CDR1 SNHLY and CDR2 FYNNEI. V was cut by 4 bases and J by 6 bases, with 18 bases left in between. CDR3 length: 16 residues. As regards this clonotype: Its antigen remains unidentified.

An Oncomine TCR Beta short-read assay was used to sequence the DNA from cultured CD4+ T cells. TCRdb reanalysed the PCR reads using MiXCR and keeps one entry per CDR3 protein. The repertoire includes roughly 10,000 distinct CDR3 sequences, approximately 26% of them detected once, and roughly 50% sits in the top ten. This specimen consisted of CD4+ T cells from blood, cultured in vitro, obtained before SARS-CoV-2 vaccination. This sequence originates from a human donor who received a COVID-19 vaccine. The rearrangement joins TRBV2 to TRBJ2-2; D is possibly TRBD1 or TRBD2 (5 bases each). In DNA form, the CDR3 reads TGTGCCAGCAGTGTCGGGACCGGGAAGGGTCCCGGGGAGCTGTTTTTT. It encodes CASSVGTGKGPGELFF.